This T cell receptor (beta chain) derives from a study of spatial heterogeneity in lung cancer. This clonotype was recorded many times. TCRdb ran MiXCR on the 5' RACE reads and lists one entry per CDR3 protein. The table includes around 100,000 distinct CDR3 sequences, approximately 10% detected once. Time point: blood at routine non-recurrence follow-up after resection. The CDR3 runs 14 residues. Germline V lookup: CDR1 SGHAT, CDR2 FQDESV (reference sequence). V lost 4 bases to trimming and J lost 1 base; unmatched junction nucleotides: 2. This rearrangement joins TRBV11-1 to TRBJ1-1; 8 bases are shared with TRBD1. This receptor was taken from a female donor with early-stage non-small cell lung cancer. Sequenced here: PBMCs, sampled at follow-up. CDR3 amino acids: CASSSGQGNTEAFF. The DNA of the CDR3 is TGTGCCAGCAGCTCCGGACAGGGGAACACTGAAGCTTTCTTT.